The 25 T cell receptor beta chains in this list originate from one sample, sequenced in a study of T cells after yellow fever vaccination. TCRdb re-analysed the 5' RACE reads in MiXCR, keeping a single row per CDR3 protein. There are around 50,000 distinct CDR3 sequences in the sample; 7% to 9% occur only once, and approximately 28% lies in the top ten. Sequences were derived from CD8+ T cells sorted from PBMCs, sampled around 15 days after the first yellow fever vaccination. These receptors were taken from a man between 18 and 29 years old who received the YFV17D yellow fever vaccine.

This clonotype was found many times. V gene TRBV7-6 combines with J gene TRBJ2-5, with 10 bases aligning to TRBD2. CDR3 length equals 14 residues. Germline V gene sequence: CDR1 SGHVS, CDR2 FNYEAQ. The junction had 6 bases not matched to a gene; V was cut back by 6 bases and J by 5 bases. The CDR3 sequence: CASRLAGEVETQYF. Here the CDR3 DNA reads TGTGCCAGCAGGCTAGCGGGGGAGGTGGAGACCCAGTACTTC. The full variable domain, in which reference TRBV7-6 and TRBJ2-5 provide the parts outside the CDR3, is GAGVSQSPRYKVTKRGQDVALRCDPISGHVSLYWYRQALGQGPEFLTYFNYEAQQDKSGLPNDRFSAERPEGSISTLTIQRTEQRDSAMYRCASRLAGEVETQYFGPGTRLLVL.

In this sample, this clonotype turned up many times. The chain employs TRBV6-2 or TRBV6-3 and TRBJ2-3, with TRBD2 matching 11 bases. With V trimmed by 5 bases and J by 6 bases, 19 bases remained unmatched. Germline CDR1 and CDR2: MNHEY and SVGEGT. The CDR3 extends over 19 amino acids. CDR3: CASSTGVSGGAEPPDTQYF. DNA for the CDR3: TGTGCCAGCAGTACCGGGGTTAGCGGGGGGGCCGAACCGCCTGATACGCAGTATTTT.

The V and J genes are TRBV19 and TRBJ2-7; D is possibly TRBD1 (5 bases). V dropped 5 bases and J dropped 6 bases, with 14 bases sitting between them. This CDR3 is 13 amino acids long. The germline V gene has CDR1 LNHDA and CDR2 SQIVND (reference sequence). As DNA, the CDR3 is TGTGCCAGTAGTTCGGACAAGGGCTTCGAGCAGTACTTC. Translating it yields CASSSDKGFEQYF.

This clonotype was observed at least ten times. The chain joins TRBV29-1 to TRBJ2-1; D tentatively fits TRBD1 or TRBD2 (6 bases each). CDR3 length equals 18 residues. Germline V gene data show CDR1 as SQVTM and CDR2 as ANQGSEA. The V end lost 7 bases, the J end lost 0 bases, and 25 bases lay between the germline ends. The CDR3 region is CSGTDFSEFGSSYNEQFF. For the CDR3, the DNA is TGCAGCGGGACAGACTTTTCGGAGTTCGGGAGCTCCTACAATGAGCAGTTCTTC.

At least ten counts were recorded for this clonotype. The chain links TRBV21-1 to TRBJ2-1; TRBD2, the D gene given by the table, was not confirmed from the DNA. TRBV21-1 is termed a pseudogene. This CDR3 has 18 amino acids. CDR3 sequence: CASSKGKKGLAVSNEQFF. The CDR3 bases are TGTGCCAGCAGCAAAGGGAAAAAGGGACTAGCGGTTTCCAATGAGCAGTTCTTC.

This chain uses TRBV7-9 with TRBJ1-5, with no clear D. In germline, CDR1 is SEHNR, CDR2 FQNEAQ (reference sequence). The CDR3 runs to 13 residues. Trimming took off 3 bases at V and 7 bases at J, with 10 bases between the two ends. CDR3: CASSLSEQQPQHF. The CDR3 bases are TGTGCCAGCAGCTTGAGCGAGCAACAGCCCCAGCATTTT.

On this clonotype: A much larger clone lies a single base off, so this may be a read error. V and J are TRBV3-1 and TRBJ2-5, with unresolved D. Germline loops: CDR1 LGHDT, CDR2 YNNKEL (reference sequence). The CDR3 spans 14 residues. CDR3 DNA sequence: TGTGCCGGCAGCCAAGAGCCCGCCGAAGAGACCCAGTACTTC. Translated: CAGSQEPAEETQYF.

This clonotype was counted many times. The chain carries TRBV20-1 and TRBJ2-5; no reliable D call. The ends were cut back, 6 bases at V and 4 bases at J, with 12 bases in the middle. The CDR3 consists of 12 residues. Germline CDR1 is DFQATT and CDR2 is SNEGSKA (reference sequence). As DNA, the CDR3 is TGCAGTGCCTCGACCCACGGAGAGACCCAGTACTTC. It encodes CSASTHGETQYF.

This clonotype was observed a few times. The chain joins TRBV20-1 to TRBJ1-2; 8 bases agree with TRBD1. Looked up from germline, CDR1 is DFQATT and CDR2 is SNEGSKA (reference sequence). V dropped 0 bases and J dropped 3; count of bases not matched to a gene: 6. The CDR3 totals 15 residues. CDR3 residues: CSARDTDRVHYGYTF. CDR3 DNA sequence: TGCAGTGCTAGAGATACGGACAGGGTGCACTATGGCTACACCTTC.

This clonotype was seen repeatedly, ten times or more. The gene calls are TRBV27 and TRBJ1-2; D gene uncertain. CDR3 size: 12 residues. The germline CDR1 and CDR2 sequences are MNHEY and SMNVEV (reference sequence). V lost 7 bases and J 6 bases, leaving 12 bases between the germline ends. The CDR3 protein is CASIGARDGYTF. The DNA of the CDR3 is TGTGCCAGCATAGGAGCTAGGGATGGCTACACCTTC.

This clonotype was found a few times. This rearrangement joins TRBV11-2 to TRBJ2-7; possibly TRBD2 for D (6 bases). The CDR3 consists of 13 residues. Per germline, CDR1 SGHAT and CDR2 FQNNGV. The V gene lost 6 bases and the J gene lost 2 bases, with 11 bases spanning the gap. As DNA, the CDR3 is TGTGCCAGCAGTACGGGACTCCCCTACGAGCAGTACTTC. Translation: CASSTGLPYEQYF.

At least ten counts were recorded for this clonotype. The J gene is TRBJ1-4, the V gene TRBV30; 9 nucleotides line up with TRBD1. V was pared by 5 bases and J by 5 bases, with 12 bases of the junction left unmatched. Germline-derived CDR1 and CDR2 are GTSNPN and SVGIG (reference sequence). The CDR3 covers 16 residues. DNA for the CDR3: TGTGCCTGGGGTCCCGGGACAGGGCCGAGAAATGAAAAACTGTTTTTT. Protein product: CAWGPGTGPRNEKLFF.

This clonotype showed up many times. V and J are TRBV20-1 and TRBJ2-3; D call uncertain. This CDR3 is 12 amino acids long. Germline CDR1 is DFQATT and CDR2 is SNEGSKA (reference sequence). Between the trimmed V and J ends, which lost 0 bases and 7 bases, there was a span of 8 bases. The CDR3 here is CSARDYENTQYF. DNA of the CDR3: TGCAGTGCTAGAGATTACGAGAATACGCAGTATTTT.

This clonotype occurred many times. V usage is TRBV7-2 and J usage is TRBJ2-1; D not resolved. Germline loops: CDR1 SGHTA, CDR2 FQGNSA. Trimming shortened V by 2 bases and J by 9 bases, and 5 bases separated the two germline ends. The CDR3 has 11 residues. The CDR3 bases are TGTGCCAGCAGCTTAACGGGTGAGCAGTTCTTC. Translation: CASSLTGEQFF.

This clonotype was counted many times. V is TRBV5-1 and J is TRBJ1-1, with TRBD1 as a possible D gene (5 bases). Per germline, CDR1 SGHRS and CDR2 YFSETQ. Trimming removed 0 bases from V and 4 bases from J, with 25 bases in between. CDR3 size: 19 residues. The CDR3 spells CASSLAPPYRSAGGTEAFF. CDR3 nucleotide sequence: TGCGCCAGCAGCTTGGCCCCCCCCTACCGAAGTGCCGGGGGCACTGAAGCTTTCTTT.

This clonotype has at least ten counts. V gene TRBV7-6 combines with J gene TRBJ2-5; TRBD2 agrees at 7 bases. The CDR3 runs to 17 residues. CDR1 is SGHVS, CDR2 FNYEAQ, per germline. J lost 1 base, V lost 4 bases, and 12 bases had no gene match. The CDR3 here is CASSSRPWGGVQETQYF. The CDR3 DNA reads TGTGCCAGCAGCTCTCGGCCGTGGGGGGGAGTCCAAGAGACCCAGTACTTC. The entire variable domain, with the rest obtained from reference TRBV7-6 and TRBJ2-5, is as follows: GAGVSQSPRYKVTKRGQDVALRCDPISGHVSLYWYRQALGQGPEFLTYFNYEAQQDKSGLPNDRFSAERPEGSISTLTIQRTEQRDSAMYRCASSSRPWGGVQETQYFGPGTRLLVL.

Many counts were recorded for this clonotype. V is TRBV4-3 and J is TRBJ1-4; possible D gene TRBD1, 5 bases. There are 14 residues in the CDR3. Trimming shortened V by 4 bases and J by 8 bases, and 14 bases separated the two germline ends. The germline gives CDR1 LGHNA, CDR2 YSLEER. The CDR3 region is CASSRARGGEKLFF. The CDR3 DNA is TGCGCCAGCAGCCGAGCACGTGGGGGGGAAAAACTGTTTTTT.

This clonotype was seen repeatedly, ten times or more. The chain couples TRBV7-6 to TRBJ2-3; D is ambiguous. V dropped 2 bases and J dropped 4 bases, with 7 bases sitting between them. Germline CDR1 is SGHVS and CDR2 is FNYEAQ. This CDR3 spans 13 amino acids. CDR3 amino acids: CASSLRLADTQYF. Written as DNA, the CDR3 is TGTGCCAGCAGCTTAAGACTCGCAGATACGCAGTATTTT.

CDR3 bases: TGTGCCAGCAGCGCGCCGAGAGGACAGGGGGCGCTTGGGGCCAACGTCCTGACTTTC. Its translation is CASSAPRGQGALGANVLTF. The chain employs TRBV11-1 and TRBJ2-6; TRBD1 aligns across 11 bases. Germline CDR1 is SGHAT and CDR2 is FQDESV (reference sequence). This CDR3 has 19 residues. V lost 5 bases, J lost 3 bases, and 12 bases stayed unmatched.

V gene TRBV10-2 combines with J gene TRBJ2-5; 7 nucleotides agree with TRBD1. This CDR3 region has 13 residues. The V gene's germline CDR1 is WSHSY and CDR2 SAAADI. Trimming at V came to 4 bases and at J to 5 bases, leaving 4 bases not matched to a gene. CDR3 DNA sequence: TGCGCCAGCAGTGTAACAGGGGTTGAGACCCAGTACTTC. Its protein is CASSVTGVETQYF.

This clonotype was seen at least ten times. V usage is TRBV4-3 and J usage is TRBJ1-2, with TRBD1 as a possible D gene (5 bases). CDR1 is LGHNA and CDR2 is YSLEER in the germline V gene. Trimming removed 3 bases from V and 2 bases from J, with 10 bases in between. The CDR3 has 14 residues. This CDR3 reads CASSHQGTNYGYTF. CDR3 coding DNA: TGCGCCAGCAGCCATCAGGGAACCAACTATGGCTACACCTTC.

The sample holds a few counts of this clonotype. The chain uses TRBV19 and TRBJ2-7, with D perhaps matching TRBD1 (5 bases). This CDR3 has 13 amino acids. From germline, CDR1 is LNHDA and CDR2 SQIVND (reference sequence). Trimming left V 5 bases short and J 5 bases short, with 13 bases between. The CDR3 sequence is CASSPRAGNEQYV. For the CDR3, the DNA is TGTGCCAGTAGTCCTCGGGCAGGGAACGAGCAGTACGTC.

This clonotype has ten or more counts. J is TRBJ2-7 and V is TRBV5-1; TRBD1 aligns across 8 bases. This CDR3 comprises 17 residues. The ends lost 2 bases at V and 3 bases at J; junction bases unmatched: 13. Germline V lookup: CDR1 SGHRS, CDR2 YFSETQ. Here the CDR3 reads CASSFSFGRDRCYEQYF. The CDR3 region has the DNA TGCGCCAGCAGCTTCAGCTTCGGAAGGGACAGGTGCTACGAGCAGTACTTC. Using reference TRBV5-1 and TRBJ2-7 for the parts outside the CDR3, the full variable domain is KAGVTQTPRYLIKTRGQQVTLSCSPISGHRSVSWYQQTPGQGLQFLFEYFSETQRNKGNFPGRFSGRQFSNSRSEMNVSTLELGDSALYLCASSFSFGRDRCYEQYFGPGTRLTVT.

This clonotype was found many times. The genes are TRBV12-3 or TRBV12-4 and TRBJ2-7; 7 nucleotides align to TRBD1. This CDR3 has 12 amino acids. V was pared by 4 bases and J by 6 bases, with 3 bases of the junction left unmatched. CDR3: CASSSTGAEQYV. In DNA, the CDR3 is TGTGCCAGCAGTTCCACAGGGGCCGAGCAGTACGTC.

The sample holds many counts of this clonotype. This sequence joins TRBV28 and TRBJ1-1; TRBD1 matches 10 bases. With 6 bases clipped from V and 12 bases from J, the junction kept 7 bases outside the gene matches. Germline V CDR1 and CDR2: MDHEN, SYDVKM. This CDR3 region has 12 residues. As DNA, the CDR3 is TGTGCCAGCAGCTTGACAGGGGGCGAAACTTTCTTT. Translating it yields CASSLTGGETFF.